This entry lists 22 T cell receptor beta chains sequenced from one sample in a study of blood T cell repertoires in COVID-19. TCRdb's copy holds only in-frame clones and misses some; the assay was immunoSEQ multiplex PCR. The sample consists of approximately 250,000 clones, about 87% of them appearing once. The sequenced sample was PBMCs or T cells enriched from blood (not recorded which). These TCRs come from a woman younger than 45 with acute COVID-19.

This rearrangement joins TRBV9 to TRBJ2-2; D not resolved. Trimming left V 0 bases short and J 0 bases short, with 9 bases between. This CDR3 contains 16 residues. Germline values: CDR1 SGDLS, CDR2 YYNGEE. The CDR3 sequence is CASSVGRSPNTGELFF. The CDR3, as DNA: TGTGCCAGCAGCGTAGGGCGGTCGCCGAACACCGGGGAGCTGTTTTTT.

The rearrangement links TRBV5-4 to TRBJ2-1; 11 bases map to TRBD2. After removal of 0 bases from V and 8 bases from J, the junction contained 4 bases not matched to a gene. Germline CDR1 is SGHNT and CDR2 is YYREEE (reference sequence). This CDR3 is built from 15 residues. Written as DNA, the CDR3 is TGTGCCAGCAGCTTGGTAGCGGGAGGGCCCGATGAGCAGTTCTTC. Translating it yields CASSLVAGGPDEQFF.

The CDR3 region is CASSPGPTSTDTQYF. The CDR3 DNA is TGTGCCAGCAGCCCCGGCCCGACTAGCACAGATACGCAGTATTTT. The chain has TRBV3-1 (or the pseudogene TRBV3-2) and TRBJ2-3; no reliable D call. CDR1 is LGHDT, CDR2 YNNKEL, per germline (reference sequence). Between the trimmed V and J ends, which lost 4 bases and 0 bases, there was a span of 11 bases. This CDR3 is 15 amino acids long.

This rearrangement joins TRBV7-2 to TRBJ2-1; no reliable D call. The CDR3 spans 16 residues. In germline, CDR1 is SGHTA, CDR2 FQGNSA. V was clipped by 5 bases and J by 0 bases, with 14 bases between them. CDR3 residues: CASSPWAASSYNEQFF. DNA for the CDR3: TGTGCCAGCAGCCCCTGGGCAGCCAGCTCCTACAATGAGCAGTTCTTC.

The chain joins TRBV2 to TRBJ2-1; D perhaps matches TRBD2 (6 bases). V lost 10 bases, J lost 5 bases, and 12 bases lay in between. The CDR3 sequence is 12 residues long. Germline V gene sequence: CDR1 SNHLY, CDR2 FYNNEI. Here the CDR3 DNA reads TGTGCCAAGCGGGCGGACGACAATGAGCAGTTCTTC. It is translated as CAKRADDNEQFF.

V and J are TRBV18 and TRBJ2-7; 9 bases fit TRBD2. V gave up 8 bases and J gave up 4 bases; unmatched junction bases: 18. The germline V gene has CDR1 KGHSH and CDR2 LQKENI. The CDR3 totals 17 residues. This chain's CDR3 is CASAPRDGTSYSYEQYF. The CDR3 DNA sequence: TGTGCCAGCGCCCCAAGGGATGGGACTAGCTACTCATACGAGCAGTACTTC.

This clone was observed a handful of times. The J gene is TRBJ2-1, the V gene TRBV5-1; D is perhaps TRBD2 (5 bases). The CDR3 length is 16 residues. Germline-derived CDR1 and CDR2 are SGHRS and YFSETQ. V shed 0 bases and J shed 0 bases, with 10 bases lying between them. In DNA, the CDR3 is TGCGCCAGCAGCTTGGCCTCGGGGAGCTCCTACAATGAGCAGTTCTTC. Translating it yields CASSLASGSSYNEQFF. Complete variable domain (other parts from reference TRBV5-1 and TRBJ2-1): KAGVTQTPRYLIKTRGQQVTLSCSPISGHRSVSWYQQTPGQGLQFLFEYFSETQRNKGNFPGRFSGRQFSNSRSEMNVSTLELGDSALYLCASSLASGSSYNEQFFGPGTRLTVL.

The chain couples TRBV28 to TRBJ2-3; 13 bases are shared with TRBD2. V was pared by 7 bases and J by 7 bases, with 8 bases of the junction left unmatched. This CDR3 contains 15 residues. Germline CDR1 is MDHEN and CDR2 is SYDVKM. CDR3 residues: CASTMGLAGTNTQYF. CDR3 bases: TGTGCCAGCACTATGGGACTAGCGGGAACCAATACGCAGTATTTT.

This rearrangement joins TRBV28 to TRBJ2-1; no clear D gene. This CDR3 spans 16 amino acids. The V gene lost 5 bases and the J gene lost 0 bases, with 14 bases spanning the gap. Germline lookup yields CDR1 MDHEN and CDR2 SYDVKM. The CDR3 protein is CASSHTDRRSYNEQFF. As DNA, the CDR3 is TGTGCCAGCAGTCATACAGACCGCCGCTCCTACAATGAGCAGTTCTTC.

The genes are TRBV5-4 and TRBJ2-2, with TRBD1 matching 9 bases. V lost 0 bases to trimming and J lost 8 bases; unmatched junction nucleotides: 11. Germline V gene sequence: CDR1 SGHNT, CDR2 YYREEE (reference sequence). This CDR3 spans 17 amino acids. The CDR3 loop is CASSLVPGQGSGGELFF. The CDR3 bases are TGTGCCAGCAGCTTGGTACCGGGACAGGGTTCCGGGGGGGAGCTGTTTTTT.

The gene calls are TRBV28 and TRBJ1-3, with 10 bases matching TRBD1. Germline V gene data show CDR1 as MDHEN and CDR2 as SYDVKM. Germline trimming cut 6 bases from V and 1 base from J; bases unmatched to any gene: 6. The length of the CDR3 is 16 residues. This CDR3 reads CASRRGQGVSGNTIYF. CDR3 nucleotides: TGTGCCAGCAGACGCGGACAGGGGGTTTCTGGAAACACCATATATTTT.

This chain links TRBV9 with TRBJ1-1; D might be TRBD1 (5 bases). CDR1 and CDR2 from the germline V gene are SGDLS and YYNGEE. The CDR3 has 15 residues. V lost 0 bases, J lost 0 bases, and 9 bases lay in between. The CDR3 reads CASSVDGAMNTEAFF. CDR3 nucleotide sequence: TGTGCCAGCAGCGTAGATGGGGCAATGAACACTGAAGCTTTCTTT.

The J gene is TRBJ2-6, the V gene TRBV24-1, with a possible D match to TRBD2 (6 bases). The CDR3 has 17 residues. Germline V gene sequence: CDR1 KGHDR, CDR2 SFDVKD. Trimming took off 3 bases at V and 0 bases at J, with 11 bases between the two ends. CDR3 residues: CATSDHRESSGANVLTF. CDR3 in DNA: TGTGCCACCAGTGATCATCGGGAGAGCTCTGGGGCCAACGTCCTGACTTTC.

This chain links TRBV19 with TRBJ2-5, with 7 bases fitting TRBD1. J gave up 1 base and V 4 bases, and 6 bases lay outside the gene matches. The CDR3 covers 15 residues. Germline-derived CDR1 and CDR2 are LNHDA and SQIVND (reference sequence). In DNA form, the CDR3 reads TGTGCCAGTAGTACCGGGACAGAGACCCAAGAGACCCAGTACTTC. This codes for CASSTGTETQETQYF.

The V gene is TRBV12-3 or TRBV12-4, the J gene TRBJ2-3; D may be TRBD1 (5 bases). This CDR3 has 13 residues. The germline V and J ends were trimmed by 3 bases and 5 bases, with 9 bases remaining between them. CDR3 region: CASSFRGIDTQYF. The CDR3 DNA follows: TGTGCCAGCAGTTTTAGGGGTATAGATACGCAGTATTTT.

This clone was observed a single time. The CDR3 DNA follows: TGCGCCAGCAGCGGGACTAGTAGGACAGATACGCAGTATTTT. Protein: CASSGTSRTDTQYF. The rearrangement links TRBV4-1 to TRBJ2-3, with TRBD2 matching over 8 bases. The CDR3 spans 14 residues. The trim removed 5 bases at V and 3 bases at J, leaving 4 bases unmatched. Looked up from germline, CDR1 is MGHRA and CDR2 is YSYEKL.

The chain links TRBV21-1 to TRBJ2-2; the table's D call TRBD1 went unverified against the DNA. TRBV21-1 is marked as a pseudogene. This CDR3 has 17 residues. CDR3 bases: TGTGCCAGCAGCAAAACAAGGGGACAGCTCAACACCGGGGAGCTGTTTTTT. Residues: CASSKTRGQLNTGELFF.

This clone was seen just once. The CDR3 sequence: CASSTYDRVTEAFF. CDR3 nucleotide sequence: TGTGCCAGCAGCACCTATGACAGGGTAACTGAAGCTTTCTTT. V and J are TRBV7-8 and TRBJ1-1; 7 bases match TRBD1. Germline V CDR1 and CDR2: SGHVS, FQNEAQ. Unmatched junction bases numbered 8, after V lost 5 bases and J lost 5 bases. The CDR3 covers 14 residues.

V is TRBV6-2 or TRBV6-3 and J is TRBJ2-1; 7 nucleotides match TRBD2. Trimming removed 0 bases from V and 4 bases from J; junction bases left unmatched: 6. Per germline, CDR1 MNHEY and CDR2 SVGEGT. The CDR3 loop spans 16 amino acids. The CDR3 sequence is CASSYSMGLQYNEQFF. CDR3 bases: TGTGCCAGCAGTTACTCGATGGGACTACAATACAATGAGCAGTTCTTC.

This clone is a singleton in its sample. The genes are TRBV13 and TRBJ2-2; perhaps TRBD2 as D (6 bases). The V end was cut by 2 bases, the J end by 0 bases, with 7 bases between. Germline lookup yields CDR1 PRHDT and CDR2 FYEKMQ (reference sequence). The CDR3 length is 15 residues. The CDR3 sequence: CASSLSGPNTGELFF. The CDR3 region has the DNA TGTGCCAGCAGCTTAAGCGGGCCGAACACCGGGGAGCTGTTTTTT.

This sequence joins TRBV7-9 and TRBJ2-1, with D hard to call. This CDR3 contains 12 residues. Looked up from germline, CDR1 is SEHNR and CDR2 is FQNEAQ (reference sequence). The V gene lost 3 bases and the J gene lost 7 bases, with 7 bases spanning the gap. The CDR3 coding sequence is TGTGCCAGCAGCTTCCCTTCGAATGAGCAGTTCTTC. Translating gives CASSFPSNEQFF.

CDR3 loop: CASSPVGLAAYEQYF. DNA for the CDR3: TGTGCCAGCAGCCCGGTGGGTCTAGCGGCCTACGAGCAGTACTTC. The V and J genes are TRBV5-6 and TRBJ2-7; TRBD2 matches 7 bases. The CDR3 covers 15 residues. The germline V gene has CDR1 SGHDT and CDR2 YYEEEE. Trimming cost V 4 bases and J 2 bases; bases outside gene matches: 9.